The subject of this entry is one TCR beta chain. Its antigen has not been determined. Base-call qualities are not available, and no considerably larger clone is one nucleotide away. Libraries were made using the immunoSEQ multiplex PCR assay. TCRdb retrieved this table from immuneACCESS and kept in-frame rearrangements only. Not all clones are present; in checked studies, unresolved V genes account for under half, and no reason is known for the remainder. The table for this sample lists some 26,000 clones; 83% of them were counted only once. The top ten constitute 20% to 25% of the sample. The data are from a study of PD-1 blockade in mismatch repair-deficient tumors (dated by TCRdb to 2017 to 2019). Broadly, across the study: Between September 2013 and September 2016, the trial enrolled 86 consecutive patients with approximately 12 types of mismatch repair-deficient cancer, all of whom had received prior treatment and were progressing. Tumor-associated T cell clones were tracked in the peripheral blood of patients responding to PD-1 blockade by deep sequencing of TCR CDR3 regions. Broader findings and caveats from the paper: Rapid expansion after pembrolizumab followed by contraction, generally before radiologic responses, was shown by tumor-resident clones, which were often undetectable in blood before treatment.

From the cysteine up to the phenylalanine, the CDR3 has a length of 13 residues. The CDR3 DNA has 39 bases and is translated from base 1. The time point label of this sample denotes: peripheral blood 12 weeks after first pembrolizumab dose. For each enrolled patient, mismatch repair deficiency was established using either polymerase chain reaction or immunohistochemistry. A few patients who responded to pembrolizumab therapy underwent TCR sequencing. In the phase II trial, pembrolizumab PD-1 blockade was tested prospectively in advanced mismatch repair-deficient cancers, no matter which tissue of origin the cancers came from. Peripheral blood T cell samples were collected serially, before PD-1 blockade began and at several time points afterward. The timing of each blood sample was reported as weeks after the first dose of pembrolizumab.

This TCR derives from an adult with mismatch repair-deficient cancer. Sequences were derived from peripheral blood, sampled 12 weeks after starting pembrolizumab. The sequence is built from TRBV12-1 and TRBJ2-7. TRBV12-1 counts as a pseudogene. The CDR3 protein is CASSFRETYEQYF. The nucleotides read TGTGCCAGCAGCTTCAGGGAGACGTACGAGCAGTACTTC.